The source of this T cell receptor beta chain is a study of blood T cell repertoires in COVID-19. Study overall: Donors in the United States, Italy and Spain gave samples during acute or convalescent COVID-19. T cells, B-cell-depleted T cells, or PBMCs provided the cDNA or gDNA that served as material.

Between the trimmed V and J ends, which lost 4 bases and 1 base, there was a span of 9 bases. Germline CDR1 reads SGHKS; CDR2 reads YYEKEE (reference sequence). The CDR3 consists of 14 residues. Clones were read by immunoSEQ multiplex PCR, and TCRdb kept only the in-frame ones, dropping some. The sample lists about 130,000 clones; 85% were seen once. The chain is built from TRBV5-5 and TRBJ1-5, with no clear D. Sequenced sample: peripheral blood. The source is an elderly man with active or convalescent COVID-19. This CDR3 reads CASSRGQSNQPQHF. The CDR3 bases are TGTGCCAGCAGCCGCGGCCAGAGCAATCAGCCCCAGCATTTT.